The sequence of this TCR beta chain was determined in a study of cytomegalovirus exposure and HLA in healthy donors. General study results and limits: While the bulk of TCR sequences proved rare, some public TCRs turned up in many donors. Solely CMV serostatus was available to characterize immune exposure. Common viral pathogens (according to a later analysis) appeared linked to several of the most significant clusters.

Deletions cut 7 bases from V and 4 bases from J, with 16 bases between. CDR1 and CDR2 (germline): SEHNR, FQNEAQ (reference sequence). CDR3 length: 14 residues. Details on this clone: The antigen is not known.

Use of 60 Vbeta and 13 Jbeta primers characterized the PCR. Method: immunoSEQ multiplex PCR; TCRdb's copy keeps in-frame clones and lacks some. In total, the table holds 150,000 to 200,000 clones. The origin of this receptor is a woman between 18 and 29 years old in good health and CMV-seropositive. The J gene is TRBJ2-5, the V gene TRBV7-9, with a weak D call TRBD2 (6 bases). The specimen was PBMCs. Here the CDR3 reads CASTTQGGLETQYF. CDR3 nucleotides: TGTGCCAGCACCACTCAAGGAGGGTTAGAGACCCAGTACTTC.